A single sample is the source of the 15 T cell receptor beta chains below, sequenced in a study of vaccination and CD4 T cells after COVID-19. Treatment in this sample: approximately 11-day PBMC culture with coronavirus spike peptide pools or control peptides (ViraFEST assay). These TCRs are of unknown antigen specificity. The Oncomine TCR Beta short-read assay sequenced DNA from cultured CD4+ T cells. Each CDR3 protein is one row after TCRdb ran MiXCR on the PCR reads. The table shows about 16,000 distinct CDR3 sequences, with 48% occurring only once. The material was CD4+ T cells from blood, cultured in vitro, obtained before SARS-CoV-2 vaccination. Receptor source: a human donor who had recovered from COVID-19.

For the CDR3, the DNA is TGCAGTGCTAGTACGGACAGGGGCTCTGGAAACACCATATATTTT. Translation gives CSASTDRGSGNTIYF. V usage is TRBV20-1 and J usage is TRBJ1-3; TRBD1 aligns across 9 bases. This CDR3 region has 15 residues. Germline trimming cut 3 bases from V and 0 bases from J; bases unmatched to any gene: 3. Germline loops: CDR1 DFQATT, CDR2 SNEGSKA (reference sequence).

This chain connects TRBV6-1 to TRBJ2-6; TRBD1 might be the D (6 bases). Trimming stripped 4 bases from V and 1 base from J, with 14 bases between. The CDR3 spans 17 residues. CDR1 MNHNS and CDR2 SASEGT come from the germline V gene. In DNA form, the CDR3 reads TGTGCCAGCAGTGGGCGTGGAGGACAGTCTGGGGCCAACGTCCTGACTTTC. Translation gives CASSGRGGQSGANVLTF.

The chain is built from TRBV10-3 and TRBJ1-5, with TRBD1 matching 9 bases. The trim removed 10 bases at V and 7 bases at J, leaving 8 bases unmatched. Germline CDR1 ENHRY, CDR2 SYGVKD. CDR3 length: 13 amino acids. The CDR3 sequence: CATNRDREQPQHF. The CDR3 nucleotides read TGTGCCACTAACCGGGACAGGGAACAGCCCCAGCATTTT.

The CDR3, as DNA: TGTGCCAGCAGCTTTTACGGACCCACAGATACGCAGTATTTT. Translating it yields CASSFYGPTDTQYF. The rearrangement uses TRBV5-5 and TRBJ2-3; D unresolved. Germline V gene sequence: CDR1 SGHKS, CDR2 YYEKEE (reference sequence). There are 14 residues in the CDR3. Between the trimmed V and J ends, which lost 2 bases and 2 bases, there was a span of 9 bases. Supplemented by reference TRBV5-5 and TRBJ2-3, the full variable domain reads DAGVTQSPTHLIKTRGQQVTLRCSPISGHKSVSWYQQVLGQGPQFIFQYYEKEERGRGNFPDRFSARQFPNYSSELNVNALLLGDSALYLCASSFYGPTDTQYFGPGTRLTVL.

The V call is TRBV20-1, the J call TRBJ1-5; 10 bases fit TRBD1. From germline, CDR1 is DFQATT and CDR2 SNEGSKA (reference sequence). V lost 6 bases to trimming and J lost 4 bases; unmatched junction nucleotides: 9. The CDR3 is 15 residues long. The CDR3 loop reads CSAVQGQGSNQPQHF. DNA for the CDR3: TGCAGTGCCGTACAGGGACAGGGGTCAAATCAGCCCCAGCATTTT.

This clonotype was counted between two and nine times. The gene calls are TRBV6-1 and TRBJ1-5, with D tentatively TRBD1 (5 bases). Germline values: CDR1 MNHNS, CDR2 SASEGT. The V gene lost 5 bases and the J gene lost 4 bases, with 15 bases spanning the gap. The CDR3 extends over 15 amino acids. The CDR3 here is CASSQIPGLNQPQHF. As DNA, the CDR3 is TGTGCCAGCAGTCAAATCCCAGGGTTGAATCAGCCCCAGCATTTT.

This clonotype was counted a few times. The V gene is TRBV15, the J gene TRBJ2-2, with 8 bases lining up with TRBD2. With 1 base clipped from V and 5 bases from J, the junction kept 6 bases outside the gene matches. The CDR3 runs to 16 residues. Per the germline V gene, CDR1 is LNHNV and CDR2 is YYDKDF (reference sequence). This CDR3 is CATSRGAGAGTGELFF. CDR3 nucleotides: TGTGCCACCAGCAGAGGAGCGGGGGCCGGGACCGGGGAGCTGTTTTTT. Together with reference TRBV15 and TRBJ2-2, the CDR3 gives the full variable domain: DAMVIQNPRYQVTQFGKPVTLSCSQTLNHNVMYWYQQKSSQAPKLLFHYYDKDFNNEADTPDNFQSRRPNTSFCFLDIRSPGLGDTAMYLCATSRGAGAGTGELFFGEGSRLTVL.

This clonotype was recorded once. V gene TRBV10-3 combines with J gene TRBJ2-2; TRBD1 or TRBD2 may be the D gene (5 bases each). Trimming took off 3 bases at V and 1 base at J, with 15 bases between the two ends. Germline CDR1 and CDR2: ENHRY and SYGVKD. This CDR3 region has 17 residues. As DNA, the CDR3 is TGTGCCATCAGTGACTTCGGGGCCAACAAGAACACCGGGGAGCTGTTTTTT. It translates to CAISDFGANKNTGELFF.

This clonotype was recorded a few times. The V call is TRBV5-4, the J call TRBJ2-7; TRBD1 matches at 9 bases. The CDR3 has 15 residues. Germline V gene data show CDR1 as SGHNT and CDR2 as YYREEE (reference sequence). The trim removed 1 base at V and 2 bases at J, leaving 4 bases unmatched. CDR3 residues: CASSLMGQGAYEQYF. The CDR3 DNA reads as TGTGCCAGCAGCTTGATGGGACAGGGTGCCTACGAGCAGTACTTC.

This clonotype came up a few times. CDR3 DNA: TGTGCCAGCAGCTTAGACCAGGGCCTGGGGCCCCAGCATTTT. This translates into CASSLDQGLGPQHF. The chain uses TRBV7-2 and TRBJ1-5; tentative D call: TRBD1 (5 bases). Germline values: CDR1 SGHTA, CDR2 FQGNSA. Trimming pared 1 base from V and 9 bases from J, leaving 13 bases between. The CDR3 has 14 amino acids.

The rearrangement uses TRBV20-1 and TRBJ1-2; TRBD1 matches 11 bases. CDR1 is DFQATT, CDR2 SNEGSKA, per germline (reference sequence). Trimming cost V 5 bases and J 6 bases; bases outside gene matches: 8. The CDR3 sequence is 14 residues long. CDR3 region: CSAPWRTGGHGYTF. In DNA, the CDR3 is TGCAGTGCTCCTTGGCGGACAGGGGGCCATGGCTACACCTTC.

This chain links TRBV20-1 with TRBJ2-7; D is possibly TRBD1 (6 bases). The CDR3 is 11 amino acids. CDR1 DFQATT and CDR2 SNEGSKA come from the germline V gene (reference sequence). V was cut by 5 bases and J by 3 bases, with 8 bases left in between. In DNA, the CDR3 is TGCAGTGCTCTACAGGGCTACGAGCAGTACTTC. Translated, it gives CSALQGYEQYF.

The chain combines TRBV4-3 with TRBJ2-3, with D tentatively TRBD1 (5 bases). CDR3 length: 16 amino acids. V gave up 0 bases and J gave up 6 bases, with 16 bases separating them. In germline, CDR1 is LGHNA, CDR2 YSLEER. The CDR3 bases are TGCGCCAGCAGCCAAGATCAGGGCCCGAGAAGGGATACGCAGTATTTT. Protein: CASSQDQGPRRDTQYF.

The rearrangement uses TRBV4-3 and TRBJ2-7; perhaps TRBD2 as D (6 bases). The V end was cut by 7 bases, the J end by 3 bases, with 13 bases between. This CDR3 has 13 residues. The germline V gene encodes CDR1 LGHNA and CDR2 YSLEER. CDR3 protein: CASILGRNYEQYF. The DNA for the CDR3 is TGCGCCAGCATCCTCGGGAGAAACTACGAGCAGTACTTC.

This clonotype was detected only once. The chain uses TRBV5-1 and TRBJ1-6; 8 nucleotides agree with TRBD1. CDR1 is SGHRS and CDR2 is YFSETQ in the germline V gene. The CDR3 is 15 amino acids. Trimming took 4 bases from V and 7 from J; bases not matched to a gene: 7. CDR3 bases: TGCGCCAGCAGCCTGCAGGGGGCGGCGAATTCACCCCTCCACTTT. This encodes CASSLQGAANSPLHF.